The sample holds a few counts of the clone carrying this T cell receptor beta chain. Germline V gives CDR1 GTSNPN, CDR2 SVGIG (reference sequence). This CDR3 comprises 16 residues. The V and J ends lost 6 bases and 3 bases, in that order; junction bases with no gene match: 8. These data originate in a study of blood T cell repertoires in COVID-19. Study-wide context: Sites in the United States, Italy and Spain provided acute and convalescent COVID-19 samples. Sample material is recorded as cDNA or gDNA derived from T cells, B-cell-depleted T cells, or PBMCs.

Per the authors' pipeline: Nucleated cell counts were estimated from reference gene primer amplification. The data were produced by immunoSEQ multiplex PCR, yet TCRdb's version contains in-frame clones alone and is incomplete. V and J calls and clone size are given by that table; D and trimming were obtained from the DNA. The sample includes approximately 74,000 clones, around 80% of them seen just once. The rearrangement uses TRBV30 and TRBJ1-4, with 12 bases lining up with TRBD1. The sequencing sample was made of peripheral blood. This TCR came from a woman of 80 years or more with active or convalescent COVID-19. The CDR3 DNA follows: TGTGCCTGCACCGGGACAGGGGGCATTGCTAATGAAAAACTGTTTTTT. Translation: CACTGTGGIANEKLFF.